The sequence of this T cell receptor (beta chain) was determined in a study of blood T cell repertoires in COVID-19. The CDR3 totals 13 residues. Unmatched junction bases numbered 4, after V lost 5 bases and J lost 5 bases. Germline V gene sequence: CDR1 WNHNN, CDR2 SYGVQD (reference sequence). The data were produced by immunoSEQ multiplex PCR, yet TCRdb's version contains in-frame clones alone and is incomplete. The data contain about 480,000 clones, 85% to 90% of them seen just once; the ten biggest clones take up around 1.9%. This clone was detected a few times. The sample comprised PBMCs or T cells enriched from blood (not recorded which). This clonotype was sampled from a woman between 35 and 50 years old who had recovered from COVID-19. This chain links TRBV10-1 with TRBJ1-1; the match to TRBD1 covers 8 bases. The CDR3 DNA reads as TGCGCCAGCAGTTTGGACAGGGCAACTGAAGCTTTCTTT. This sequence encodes CASSLDRATEAFF.